What follows are 18 T cell receptor beta chains derived from one specimen sequenced in a study of somatic mutations in cytotoxic T cells in rheumatoid arthritis. The method was immunoSEQ multiplex PCR; TCRdb's version includes in-frame clones alone and lacks a portion of them. The sample yields tens of thousands of clones, 82% seen once. Sequencing input: CD8+ T cells sorted from blood. The source is an adult with rheumatoid arthritis.

This clone came up once. The chain is built from TRBV13 and TRBJ1-1; D unresolved. Germline CDR1 is PRHDT and CDR2 is FYEKMQ (reference sequence). Trimming cost V 1 base and J 1 base, with 13 bases left between them. There are 16 residues in the CDR3. CDR3 region: CASSLARGSRNTEAFF. CDR3 in DNA: TGTGCCAGCAGCTTAGCTCGGGGTTCGAGGAACACTGAAGCTTTCTTT.

This clone came up once. The V and J genes are TRBV2 and TRBJ1-2, with 9 bases matching TRBD1. CDR1 is SNHLY and CDR2 is FYNNEI in the germline V gene. The CDR3 extends over 17 amino acids. V was clipped by 6 bases and J by 1 base; unmatched bases: 12. The CDR3 DNA is TGTGCCAGCAGGGCCCGGGACAGGGATAGTAATAACTATGGCTACACCTTC. It translates to CASRARDRDSNNYGYTF.

The V and J genes are TRBV7-2 and TRBJ2-7; 8 nucleotides align to TRBD1. With V trimmed by 5 bases and J by 3 bases, 6 bases remained unmatched. CDR1 is SGHTA, CDR2 FQGNSA, per germline. This CDR3 spans 14 amino acids. The CDR3 loop is CASSPTGAYYEQYF. The CDR3 nucleotides are TGTGCCAGCAGCCCGACAGGGGCATACTACGAGCAGTACTTC.

This clone was recorded only once. The gene calls are TRBV9 and TRBJ2-5, with D perhaps TRBD1 (6 bases). Germline V gene sequence: CDR1 SGDLS, CDR2 YYNGEE. The V gene lost 0 bases and the J gene lost 4 bases, with 13 bases spanning the gap. The CDR3 has 15 residues. CDR3 residues: CASSVEDRAGETQYF. The CDR3 DNA follows: TGTGCCAGCAGCGTAGAGGACAGAGCAGGAGAGACCCAGTACTTC.

V is TRBV7-9 and J is TRBJ2-5; tentatively, D is TRBD1 (6 bases). The CDR3 loop spans 12 amino acids. CDR1 and CDR2 (germline): SEHNR, FQNEAQ (reference sequence). V shed 6 bases and J shed 5 bases, with 10 bases lying between them. The CDR3 DNA reads as TGTGCCAGCAGAGCAGGGGTCGAGACCCAGTACTTC. Amino acids: CASRAGVETQYF.

The chain carries TRBV5-5 and TRBJ1-2; the match to TRBD1 covers 8 bases. Germline loops: CDR1 SGHKS, CDR2 YYEKEE (reference sequence). J gave up 2 bases and V 4 bases, and 7 bases lay outside the gene matches. The CDR3 totals 15 residues. In nucleotides, the CDR3 is TGTGCCAGCAGCCCCGGGACAGGAAGCAACTATGGCTACACCTTC. It translates to CASSPGTGSNYGYTF.

This chain connects TRBV7-3 to TRBJ2-1, with 15 positions matching TRBD2. Per the germline V gene, CDR1 is SGHTA and CDR2 is FQGTGA. The CDR3 runs to 15 residues. V shed 5 bases and J 7 bases; nucleotides not matched to a gene: 3. Here the CDR3 reads CASSLGTSGRNEQFF. CDR3 in DNA: TGTGCCAGCAGCCTCGGGACTAGCGGGAGGAATGAGCAGTTCTTC.

The chain couples TRBV9 to TRBJ1-4, with a possible D match to TRBD1 (5 bases). Germline CDR1 SGDLS, CDR2 YYNGEE. V lost 4 bases, J lost 3 bases, and 10 bases lay in between. The CDR3 consists of 14 residues. The CDR3 coding sequence is TGTGCCAGCAGCTCGGGACGGCCTAATGAAAAACTGTTTTTT. This encodes CASSSGRPNEKLFF.

V gene TRBV6-1 combines with J gene TRBJ1-1; 10 bases are a match to TRBD1. This CDR3 is built from 20 residues. Germline CDR1 reads MNHNS; CDR2 reads SASEGT. V shed 1 base, J shed 5 bases, and the junction held 19 bases outside the gene matches. This CDR3 reads CASSEDGARGQGIYDTEAFF. CDR3 in DNA: TGTGCCAGCAGTGAAGACGGGGCACGGGGACAGGGGATTTATGATACTGAAGCTTTCTTT.

The chain uses TRBV7-6 and TRBJ1-2; 9 bases agree with TRBD1. This CDR3 comprises 13 residues. Germline V gene data show CDR1 as SGHVS and CDR2 as FNYEAQ. V lost 3 bases to trimming and J lost 8 bases; unmatched junction nucleotides: 4. DNA of the CDR3: TGTGCCAGCAGCTTGGGACAGGGACGGGGCTACACCTTC. It encodes CASSLGQGRGYTF.

As concerns this clone: As the CDR3 is not closed by the conserved phenylalanine or tryptophan, this likely results from a read error. The DNA is left out, because the CDR3 cannot be placed on it with certainty; the CDR3 is given as TCRdb lists it. The V call is TRBV10-1, the J call TRBJ2-7; TRBD1 is the table's D call, not checked against the DNA. Germline lookup yields CDR1 WNHNN and CDR2 SYGVQD (reference sequence). The CDR3 is 8 residues long, ends included. Here the CDR3 reads CASSERGG.

The chain uses TRBV6-5 and TRBJ1-4; TRBD1 might be the D (6 bases). CDR3 length equals 13 residues. V was shortened by 8 bases and J by 3 bases, with 10 bases between the two germline ends. CDR1 is MNHEY and CDR2 is SVGAGI in the germline V gene. The CDR3, as DNA: TGTGCCAGCCGGGGGGCAGCTAATGAAAAACTGTTTTTT. It yields the protein CASRGAANEKLFF.

The V and J genes are TRBV27 and TRBJ2-6; D may be TRBD1 or TRBD2 (6 bases each). This CDR3 has 15 residues. The ends were cut back, 3 bases at V and 3 bases at J, with 9 bases in the middle. Germline V gene lookup returns CDR1 MNHEY and CDR2 SMNVEV (reference sequence). The CDR3 DNA sequence: TGTGCCAGCAGTTTTAAGGGGGGTGGGGCCAACGTCCTGACTTTC. Residues: CASSFKGGGANVLTF.

This chain's CDR3 is CASSLGTGGANYQPQHF. DNA for the CDR3: TGTGCCAGCAGCTTAGGGACAGGGGGCGCGAATTATCAGCCCCAGCATTTT. The chain combines TRBV13 with TRBJ1-5, with 10 bases identical to TRBD1. Germline CDR1 and CDR2: PRHDT and FYEKMQ (reference sequence). Trimming cost V 0 bases and J 5 bases; bases outside gene matches: 7. The CDR3 consists of 17 residues.

V usage is TRBV11-2 and J usage is TRBJ2-3; TRBD2 matches at 7 bases. V lost 2 bases to trimming and J lost 0 bases; unmatched junction nucleotides: 11. Germline V gene sequence: CDR1 SGHAT, CDR2 FQNNGV. CDR3 length: 18 amino acids. CDR3 loop: CASSLNVMGRESTDTQYF. CDR3 sequence (DNA): TGTGCCAGCAGCTTAAATGTAATGGGGCGGGAGAGCACAGATACGCAGTATTTT.

This sequence joins TRBV5-4 and TRBJ2-7; perhaps TRBD1 as D (7 bases). The CDR3 spans 14 residues. Between the trimmed V and J ends, which lost 3 bases and 4 bases, there was a span of 14 bases. Germline-derived CDR1 and CDR2 are SGHNT and YYREEE (reference sequence). CDR3 sequence: CASSSGAGGYEQYF. For the CDR3, the DNA is TGTGCCAGCAGCTCAGGAGCAGGGGGGTACGAGCAGTACTTC. Complete variable domain (other parts from reference TRBV5-4 and TRBJ2-7): ETGVTQSPTHLIKTRGQQVTLRCSSQSGHNTVSWYQQALGQGPQFIFQYYREEENGRGNFPPRFSGLQFPNYSSELNVNALELDDSALYLCASSSGAGGYEQYFGPGTRLTVT.

In its sample, this clone was seen once. This chain connects TRBV27 to TRBJ1-1, with D possibly being TRBD1 (5 bases). Trimming took 6 bases from V and 9 from J, leaving 17 bases between them. CDR3 length: 13 residues. Germline lookup yields CDR1 MNHEY and CDR2 SMNVEV (reference sequence). The CDR3: CASSPEGPTQAFF. CDR3 DNA sequence: TGTGCCAGCAGCCCAGAGGGGCCCACCCAAGCTTTCTTT.

This rearrangement joins TRBV29-1 to TRBJ2-5; D tentatively reads TRBD1 or TRBD2 (5 bases each). This CDR3 region has 15 residues. Germline CDR1 is SQVTM and CDR2 is ANQGSEA. Trimming shortened V by 2 bases and J by 0 bases, and 13 bases separated the two germline ends. CDR3 nucleotide sequence: TGCAGCGTTGAACATGGGCGAGGGGACCAAGAGACCCAGTACTTC. It codes for CSVEHGRGDQETQYF. Filled out from reference TRBV29-1 and TRBJ2-5, the complete variable domain reads SAVISQKPSRDICQRGTSLTIQCQVDSQVTMMFWYRQQPGQSLTLIATANQGSEATYESGFVIDKFPISRPNLTFSTLTVSNMSPEDSSIYLCSVEHGRGDQETQYFGPGTRLLVL.